The clone carrying this T cell receptor (beta chain) was counted once. Its target is unknown. This sample was taken from a study of OX40 agonist ivuxolimab in advanced cancers. About the research overall: With ivuxolimab, an agonistic anti-OX40 (CD134) antibody, patients were treated. Prior therapy, whether anti-PD-1, anti-PD-L1 or anti-CTLA-4, was allowed, and 40% had some. Study-level findings and limits: What antigens the expanded peripheral T cells recognized was never established.

Measured with immunoSEQ multiplex PCR; TCRdb has only the in-frame clones, and not every one. The sample lists tens of thousands of clones, more than 90% occurring once. The source was CD4+ or CD8+ T cells sorted from blood, collected in a trial of the OX40 agonist ivuxolimab. The clonotype was recovered from an adult with an advanced solid tumor such as melanoma, head and neck, liver or kidney cancer.

The CDR3 nucleotides are TGTGCCAGCGCCATAGGACGGAGCAATCAGCCCCAGCATTTT. It specifies CASAIGRSNQPQHF. The chain links TRBV2 to TRBJ1-5; D ambiguous. Trimming pared 8 bases from V and 1 base from J, leaving 12 bases between. The CDR3 runs to 14 residues. CDR1 is SNHLY and CDR2 is FYNNEI in the germline V gene.